The rows below give T cell receptor beta chains drawn from one sample of a study of blood T cell repertoires in COVID-19. Sequencing was performed with immunoSEQ multiplex PCR; in TCRdb, only in-frame clones are kept and a portion is missing. Among about 180,000 clones listed, roughly 85% were seen once. Sequenced material: PBMCs or T cells enriched from blood (not recorded which). The receptor set was obtained from a man in his fifties or sixties who had recovered from COVID-19. CDR3s include the opening cysteine and the closing phenylalanine or tryptophan. A D gene is named only where the DNA matches it firmly. Size values are once, few and many counts, or a class for expanded clones, and some rows have none.

>TRBV4-1|-|TRBJ1-5|-
TGCGCCAGCAGCCAAGATGGGGCAGATCAGCCCCAGCATTTT
CASSQDGADQPQHF
>TRBV4-1|once|TRBJ1-5|-
TGCGCCAGCAGCCAAGATGGGTCAGGGAAGAATTCCCAATATCAGCCCCAGCATTTT
CASSQDGSGKNSQYQPQHF
>TRBV28|-|TRBJ1-4|-
TGTGCCAGCATGGCTGAGGGACTTGATGAAAAACTGTTTTTT
CASMAEGLDEKLFF
>TRBV5-1|-|TRBJ2-7|-
TGCGCCAGCAGCTTGGGGGCAGCTTACGAGCAGTACTTC
CASSLGAAYEQYF
>TRBV7-3|-|TRBJ1-4|-
TGTGCCAGCAGCTTAAACAGAAATGAAAAACTGTTTTTT
CASSLNRNEKLFF
>TRBV3-1/TRBV3-2|-|TRBJ2-3|TRBD2
TGTGCCAGCAGCCCGGGAGGGGATACGCAGTATTTT
CASSPGGDTQYF
>TRBV5-6|-|TRBJ1-1|TRBD1
TGTGCCAGCAGCCCAGACAGGGGGCGAGGGACTGAAGCTTTCTTT
CASSPDRGRGTEAFF
>TRBV11-2|-|TRBJ2-7|-
TGTGCCAGCACCCCTTTAGGGACACCCTCCTACGAGCAGTACTTC
CASTPLGTPSYEQYF
>TRBV7-9|once|TRBJ2-7|TRBD2
TGTGCCAGCAGTATGACTAGCGGGTACTACGAGCAGTACTTC
CASSMTSGYYEQYF
>TRBV3-1/TRBV3-2|-|TRBJ1-2|TRBD1
TGTGCCAGCATGGACAGGGGGCGGAACTATGGCTACACCTTC
CASMDRGRNYGYTF